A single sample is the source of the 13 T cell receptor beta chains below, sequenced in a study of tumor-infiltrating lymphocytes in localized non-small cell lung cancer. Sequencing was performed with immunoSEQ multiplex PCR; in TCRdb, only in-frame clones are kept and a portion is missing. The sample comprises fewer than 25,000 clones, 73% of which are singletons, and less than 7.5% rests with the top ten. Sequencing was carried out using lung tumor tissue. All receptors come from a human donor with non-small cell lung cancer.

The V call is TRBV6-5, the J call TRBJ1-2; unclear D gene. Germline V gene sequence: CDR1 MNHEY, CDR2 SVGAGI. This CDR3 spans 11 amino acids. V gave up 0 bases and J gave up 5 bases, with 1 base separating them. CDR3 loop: CASSYSYGYTF. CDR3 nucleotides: TGTGCCAGCAGTTACTCATATGGCTACACCTTC.

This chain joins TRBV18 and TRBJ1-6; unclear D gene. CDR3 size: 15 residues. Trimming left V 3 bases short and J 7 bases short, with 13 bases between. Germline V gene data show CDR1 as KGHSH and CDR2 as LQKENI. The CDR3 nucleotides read TGTGCCAGCTCACCCGCGACCCTGGGGAATTCACCCCTCCACTTT. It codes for CASSPATLGNSPLHF.

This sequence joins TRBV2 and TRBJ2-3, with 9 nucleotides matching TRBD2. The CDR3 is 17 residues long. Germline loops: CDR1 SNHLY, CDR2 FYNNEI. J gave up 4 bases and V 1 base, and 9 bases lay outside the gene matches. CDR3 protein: CASSEGVAGAPPDTQYF. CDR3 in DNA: TGTGCCAGCAGTGAAGGAGTAGCGGGGGCCCCCCCAGATACGCAGTATTTT.

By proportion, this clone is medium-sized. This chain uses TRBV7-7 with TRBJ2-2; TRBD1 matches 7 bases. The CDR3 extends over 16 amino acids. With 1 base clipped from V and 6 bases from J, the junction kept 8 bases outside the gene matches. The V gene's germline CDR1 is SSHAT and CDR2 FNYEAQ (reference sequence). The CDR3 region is CASSLVAGGEAGELFF. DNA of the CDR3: TGTGCCAGCAGCTTAGTGGCAGGGGGAGAGGCCGGGGAGCTGTTTTTT.

CDR3 coding DNA: TGTGCCAGTAGTTTTGGACAGGGTTATTCACCCCTCCACTTT. As protein: CASSFGQGYSPLHF. This chain links TRBV19 with TRBJ1-6, with 8 bases identical to TRBD1. Looked up from germline, CDR1 is LNHDA and CDR2 is SQIVND (reference sequence). This CDR3 is 14 amino acids long. The trim removed 5 bases at V and 8 bases at J, leaving 5 bases unmatched.

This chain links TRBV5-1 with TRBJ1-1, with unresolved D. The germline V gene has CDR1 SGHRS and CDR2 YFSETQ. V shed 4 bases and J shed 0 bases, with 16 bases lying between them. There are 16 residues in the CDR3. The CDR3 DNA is TGCGCCAGCAGCCCGGCGGGAGACACCCTGAACACTGAAGCTTTCTTT. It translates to CASSPAGDTLNTEAFF.

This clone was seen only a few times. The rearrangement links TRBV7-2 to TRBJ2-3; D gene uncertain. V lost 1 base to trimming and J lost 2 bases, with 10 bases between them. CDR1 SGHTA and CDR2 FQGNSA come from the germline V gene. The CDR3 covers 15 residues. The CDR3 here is CASSLENRNTDTQYF. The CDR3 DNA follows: TGTGCCAGCAGCTTAGAGAACAGAAACACAGATACGCAGTATTTT.

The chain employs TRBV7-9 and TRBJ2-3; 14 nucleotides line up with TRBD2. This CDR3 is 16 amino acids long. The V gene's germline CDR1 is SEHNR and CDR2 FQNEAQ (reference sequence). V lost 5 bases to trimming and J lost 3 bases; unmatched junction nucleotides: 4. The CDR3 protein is CASSTRTSGGTDTQYF. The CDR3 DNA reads TGTGCCAGCAGCACCCGGACTAGCGGGGGGACAGATACGCAGTATTTT.

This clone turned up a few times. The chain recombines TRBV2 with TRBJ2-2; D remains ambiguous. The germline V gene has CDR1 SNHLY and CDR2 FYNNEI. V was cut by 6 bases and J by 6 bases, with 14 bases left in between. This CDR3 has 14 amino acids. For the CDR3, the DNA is TGTGCCAGCAGAGCACACGACCTATCCGGGGAGCTGTTTTTT. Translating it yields CASRAHDLSGELFF.

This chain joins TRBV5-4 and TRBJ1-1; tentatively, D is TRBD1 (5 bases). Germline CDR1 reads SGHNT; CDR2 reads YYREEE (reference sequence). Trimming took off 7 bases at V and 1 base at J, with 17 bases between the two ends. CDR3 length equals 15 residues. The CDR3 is CASHSIGEGNTEAFF. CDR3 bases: TGTGCCAGCCACTCGATAGGGGAGGGGAACACTGAAGCTTTCTTT.

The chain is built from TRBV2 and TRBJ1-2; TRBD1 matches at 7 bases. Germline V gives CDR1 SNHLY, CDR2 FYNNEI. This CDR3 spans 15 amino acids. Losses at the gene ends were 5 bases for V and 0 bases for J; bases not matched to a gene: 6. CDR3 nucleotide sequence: TGTGCCAGCAGTTCCGGGACAGTAGCTAACTATGGCTACACCTTC. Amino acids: CASSSGTVANYGYTF.

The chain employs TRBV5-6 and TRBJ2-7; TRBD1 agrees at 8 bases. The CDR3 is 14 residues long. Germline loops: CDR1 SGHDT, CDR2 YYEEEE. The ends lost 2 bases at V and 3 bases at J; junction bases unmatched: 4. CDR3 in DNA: TGTGCCAGCAGCTTAGGGACAGGTCGCTACGAGCAGTACTTC. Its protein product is CASSLGTGRYEQYF.

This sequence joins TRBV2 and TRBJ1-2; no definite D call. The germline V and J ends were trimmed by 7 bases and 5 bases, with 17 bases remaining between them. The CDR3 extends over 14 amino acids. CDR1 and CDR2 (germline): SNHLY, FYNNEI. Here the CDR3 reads CASNPNDPGYGYTF. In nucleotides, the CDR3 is TGTGCCAGCAACCCAAACGATCCGGGGTATGGCTACACCTTC.